This paragraph covers one T cell receptor beta chain sequence. The antigen this receptor binds is unknown. No per-base quality is available; no much larger clone lies one base away. The sample comes from a study of CD8+CD57+ T cells in acquired aplastic anemia (dated by TCRdb to the late 2010s). Regarding the complete study: A mean of about 3 ug of DNA, ranging from roughly 0.2 to 30 ug, was extracted from sorted CD4+ and CD8+ cells. CD8+CD57+ expansion was defined as frequency above the mean frequency observed in healthy subjects.

Based on the germline V gene (reference sequence), the CDR1 and CDR2 sequences are GTSNPN and SVGIG. Including the terminal cysteine and phenylalanine, the CDR3 comprises 11 residues. Of all the DNA, just the CDR3 is kept, 33 bases in frame from base 1. Trimming takes 7 bases off V and 6 bases off J; junction bases not matched to a gene: 3. The research as a whole found: Although some 28 CD8+ CDR3 sequences were shared by patients and controls, these sequences appeared highly expressed in patients and within the immunodominant clones of patients. CD8+ Simpson's diversity did not differ significantly between patients and healthy controls (P=0.060).

Flow cytometry had shown CD8+CD57+ cell expansion in the patients selected for sequencing. All patients had severe acquired aplastic anemia diagnosed by International Study of Aplastic Anemia and Agranulocytosis and Camitta criteria. Patients had received no therapy at the time of blood sampling. In the study, sorted CD4+ and CD8+ blood T cells from patients with severe aplastic anemia and from healthy subjects underwent deep sequencing of TCR repertoires. Patients were enrolled in the USA under clinicaltrials.gov protocols 00001620, 01623167, 00001397, 00071045, 00081523 and 00961064. Ficoll-Paque density gradient centrifugation was used to isolate peripheral blood mononuclear cells. Before DNA extraction, CD4+ and CD8+ T cells were sorted by FACS or by magnetic beads. Genomic DNA was used as template for profiling of TCR beta VDJ combinations and CDR3 sequences. An Illumina HiSeq 2000 was the platform used for TCR repertoire sequencing. Regarding the original processing steps: Repertoire assessment relied on Simpson's diversity index, CDR3 size and DJ length profiles, and TRBV/TRBJ rearrangement plots. The most abundant DNA sequence in the deep sequencing data was taken as the immunodominant clone. CDR3 amino acid sequences were screened for sharing across subjects and were compared with published repertoires and the VDJdb database. TCRdb reprocessed the public reads (quality trimming at Q25 with fastp, clone calling with MiXCR) and kept in-frame beta chains. Under each unique CDR3 protein, matching rows form one entry showing the most common genes and DNA. The V and J calls were determined by TCRdb, not by the authors. A total of around 430,000 distinct CDR3 sequences appear in this sample, approximately 32% of them only once. Together, the top ten hold less than 1% of the sample.

This TCR was recovered from a human donor with aplastic anemia. The chain joins TRBV30 to TRBJ1-2; 9 nucleotides in the junction match TRBD1. Sequenced input: sorted CD4+, CD8+, or CD8+CD57+ T cells (not recorded which) from PBMCs. The DNA sequence is TGTGCCTCGACAGGGGGGCATGGCTACACCTTC. This codes for CASTGGHGYTF.